The 23 T cell receptor beta chains below all came from one sample that was sequenced in a study of blood T cell repertoires in COVID-19. Repertoires were generated with immunoSEQ multiplex PCR, while TCRdb's copy carries only in-frame clones and drops some. The table includes about 160,000 clones, approximately 82% detected once. The sequencing input was peripheral blood. Receptor source: a woman between 40 and 50 years old with COVID-19, enrolled during active disease.

This clone has ten or more counts. The chain combines TRBV11-2 with TRBJ1-4; tentative D call: TRBD1 (5 bases). The CDR3 has 15 residues. V was clipped by 4 bases and J by 0 bases, with 9 bases between them. The germline gives CDR1 SGHAT, CDR2 FQNNGV. The CDR3 coding sequence is TGTGCCAGCAGCTCTCAGGGCACAACTAATGAAAAACTGTTTTTT. Residues: CASSSQGTTNEKLFF.

The chain couples TRBV27 to TRBJ2-3; TRBD2 agrees at 10 bases. V lost 1 base to trimming and J lost 7 bases; unmatched junction nucleotides: 8. The CDR3 totals 16 residues. The V gene's germline CDR1 is MNHEY and CDR2 SMNVEV (reference sequence). DNA of the CDR3: TGTGCCAGCAGTTTATACGCTAGCGGGAGAGGGAATACGCAGTATTTT. Its translation is CASSLYASGRGNTQYF.

The chain carries TRBV19 and TRBJ2-3, with 8 bases aligning to TRBD1. The CDR3 sequence is 12 residues long. The trim removed 9 bases at V and 4 bases at J, leaving 3 bases unmatched. The germline V gene has CDR1 LNHDA and CDR2 SQIVND (reference sequence). Written as DNA, the CDR3 is TGTGCCAGCGGACAGGGCCCAGATACGCAGTATTTT. Protein sequence: CASGQGPDTQYF.

The chain is built from TRBV10-3 and TRBJ1-5, with 10 nucleotides matching TRBD1. V lost 6 bases and J lost 7; bases outside the gene matches: 6. The CDR3 is made up of 14 amino acids. Per germline, CDR1 ENHRY and CDR2 SYGVKD. The CDR3 here is CAISVGQGEQPQHF. In DNA form, the CDR3 reads TGTGCCATCAGCGTTGGACAGGGGGAACAGCCCCAGCATTTT.

This chain joins TRBV28 and TRBJ1-5, with D possibly being TRBD1 (5 bases). This CDR3 is built from 14 residues. The V and J ends lost 6 bases and 6 bases respectively, with 15 bases between them. The V gene's germline CDR1 is MDHEN and CDR2 SYDVKM. CDR3 residues: CASRPTAPGQPQHF. Here the CDR3 DNA reads TGTGCCAGCAGGCCGACAGCCCCAGGTCAGCCCCAGCATTTT.

This chain uses TRBV3-1 (or the pseudogene TRBV3-2) with TRBJ1-2; tentative D call: TRBD1 (5 bases). Trimming cost V 3 bases and J 6 bases, with 11 bases left between them. The CDR3 length is 13 residues. Germline V gives CDR1 LGHDT, CDR2 YNNKEL (reference sequence). The CDR3 DNA sequence: TGTGCCAGCAGCCAGGGGCAGCTTGATGGCTACACCTTC. Its translation is CASSQGQLDGYTF.

The J gene is TRBJ1-6, the V gene TRBV30; D unresolved. CDR1 is GTSNPN and CDR2 is SVGIG in the germline V gene (reference sequence). This CDR3 is built from 13 residues. V shed 4 bases and J shed 4 bases, with 8 bases lying between them. This CDR3 reads CAWTETYNSPLHF. CDR3 nucleotides: TGTGCCTGGACTGAGACATATAATTCACCCCTCCACTTT. Together with reference TRBV30 and TRBJ1-6, the CDR3 gives the full variable domain: SQTIHQWPATLVQPVGSPLSLECTVEGTSNPNLYWYRQAAGRGLQLLFYSVGIGQISSEVPQNLSASRPQDRQFILSSKKLLLSDSGFYLCAWTETYNSPLHFGNGTRLTVT.

This chain uses TRBV7-9 with TRBJ1-1; D not resolved. With 5 bases removed from V and 0 bases from J, the gap between germline ends came to 10 bases. Germline assignment: CDR1 SEHNR and CDR2 FQNEAQ (reference sequence). The length of the CDR3 is 14 residues. The CDR3 loop is CASSEGRMNTEAFF. As DNA, the CDR3 is TGTGCCAGCAGCGAGGGTCGGATGAACACTGAAGCTTTCTTT.

The chain has TRBV10-3 and TRBJ2-2, with TRBD2 identical over 13 bases. Germline-derived CDR1 and CDR2 are ENHRY and SYGVKD. The J segment lost 2 bases and the V segment lost 4 bases, leaving 1 base of the junction unmatched. The CDR3 length is 16 residues. The DNA of the CDR3 is TGTGCCATCAGTGGGACTAGCGGGAGTAACACCGGGGAGCTGTTTTTT. Translating gives CAISGTSGSNTGELFF.

The genes are TRBV6-4 and TRBJ2-1, with D tentatively TRBD2 (6 bases). The germline V and J ends were trimmed by 0 bases and 7 bases, with 7 bases remaining between them. CDR1 and CDR2 from the germline V gene are MRHNA and SNTAGT. The CDR3 contains 13 residues. The DNA for the CDR3 is TGTGCCAGCAGTGACTCGGGGGGAAATGAGCAGTTCTTC. It specifies CASSDSGGNEQFF.

The chain uses TRBV4-2 and TRBJ2-5; 8 bases align to TRBD1. CDR1 and CDR2 from the germline V gene are LGHNA and YNFKEQ. The CDR3 runs to 16 residues. V shed 1 base, J shed 4 bases, and the junction held 8 bases outside the gene matches. The CDR3 protein is CASSQAAGQGGETQYF. CDR3 coding DNA: TGTGCCAGCAGCCAAGCGGCCGGACAGGGCGGAGAGACCCAGTACTTC.

The table lists this clone with a few counts. The chain uses TRBV28 and TRBJ2-7, with TRBD1 identical over 9 bases. The CDR3 consists of 17 residues. CDR1 is MDHEN and CDR2 is SYDVKM in the germline V gene. J was trimmed by 4 bases and V by 5 bases; bases with no gene match: 15. CDR3 nucleotide sequence: TGTGCCAGCAGTCCCCTCCCGGGACAGGGTCAGGTTTACGAGCAGTACTTC. As protein: CASSPLPGQGQVYEQYF.

V and J are TRBV19 and TRBJ1-6; TRBD1 might be the D (5 bases). The length of the CDR3 is 14 residues. V was cut by 5 bases and J by 9 bases, with 14 bases left in between. The germline V gene has CDR1 LNHDA and CDR2 SQIVND (reference sequence). The CDR3 region has the DNA TGTGCCAGTAGTCCAGACAGCCGAATTTCACCCCTCCACTTT. Its protein product is CASSPDSRISPLHF.

The chain uses TRBV6-5 and TRBJ2-5, with 11 bases identical to TRBD2. This CDR3 is 15 amino acids long. Germline CDR1 is MNHEY and CDR2 is SVGAGI. J was trimmed by 5 bases and V by 7 bases; bases with no gene match: 9. The CDR3 nucleotides read TGTGCCAGCATACCACTAGCGGGAGCCTCGGAGACCCAGTACTTC. Residues: CASIPLAGASETQYF.

V and J are TRBV30 and TRBJ2-1; 7 bases fit TRBD2. The CDR3 runs 15 residues. V lost 0 bases, J lost 6 bases, and 8 bases stayed unmatched. The germline V gene has CDR1 GTSNPN and CDR2 SVGIG (reference sequence). The CDR3 sequence is CAWSVGLAERNEQFF. As DNA, the CDR3 is TGTGCCTGGAGTGTAGGGCTAGCGGAGCGCAATGAGCAGTTCTTC.

The rearrangement links TRBV6-5 to TRBJ2-7; D is unresolved. The ends were cut back, 6 bases at V and 8 bases at J, with 14 bases in the middle. Per germline, CDR1 MNHEY and CDR2 SVGAGI. The CDR3 has 12 amino acids. The chain's CDR3 is CASSSPAGKQYF. DNA for the CDR3: TGTGCCAGCAGCTCCCCTGCAGGCAAGCAGTACTTC.

This chain joins TRBV30 and TRBJ2-1; the match to TRBD2 covers 9 bases. V lost 4 bases to trimming and J lost 4 bases; unmatched junction nucleotides: 11. CDR3 length equals 16 residues. Germline CDR1 is GTSNPN and CDR2 is SVGIG (reference sequence). CDR3 in amino acids: CAWKPAGGGSYNEQFF. In DNA, the CDR3 is TGTGCCTGGAAGCCAGCGGGAGGTGGGAGTTACAATGAGCAGTTCTTC.

The rearrangement uses TRBV11-2 and TRBJ2-7; D unresolved. CDR3 length: 13 residues. The ends were cut back, 8 bases at V and 7 bases at J, with 18 bases in the middle. The germline V gene encodes CDR1 SGHAT and CDR2 FQNNGV. The CDR3 sequence: CASAPLQQDEQYF. For the CDR3, the DNA is TGTGCCAGCGCCCCCCTCCAGCAGGATGAGCAGTACTTC.

This clone is a singleton in its sample. The CDR3 protein is CASSQGGAPLADTQYF. For the CDR3, the DNA is TGCGCCAGCAGCCAAGGGGGAGCGCCCCTCGCAGATACGCAGTATTTT. The rearrangement links TRBV4-1 to TRBJ2-3; TRBD2 might be the D (5 bases). With 1 base removed from V and 4 bases from J, the gap between germline ends came to 15 bases. CDR3 length: 16 residues. CDR1 is MGHRA, CDR2 YSYEKL, per germline.

The rearrangement links TRBV15 to TRBJ2-7, with D unresolved. This CDR3 is built from 15 residues. In germline, CDR1 is LNHNV, CDR2 YYDKDF (reference sequence). V was cut by 5 bases and J by 3 bases, with 17 bases left in between. The CDR3 is CATSSATPLRYEQYF. Written as DNA, the CDR3 is TGTGCCACCAGCTCCGCGACTCCCCTACGCTACGAGCAGTACTTC.

This rearrangement joins TRBV3-1 (or the pseudogene TRBV3-2) to TRBJ2-1; perhaps TRBD2 as D (5 bases). Trimming shortened V by 5 bases and J by 0 bases, and 5 bases separated the two germline ends. CDR1 and CDR2 (germline): LGHDT, YNNKEL (reference sequence). The CDR3 sequence is 13 residues long. The CDR3 nucleotides are TGTGCCAGCAGCGGGAGCTCCTACAATGAGCAGTTCTTC. Translation: CASSGSSYNEQFF.

This clone was picked up one time. This chain joins TRBV25-1 and TRBJ1-2; D might be TRBD1 (5 bases). From germline, CDR1 is MGHDK and CDR2 SYGVNS. Between the trimmed V and J ends, which lost 0 bases and 8 bases, there was a span of 13 bases. The CDR3 sequence is 14 residues long. This CDR3 reads CASSEYVSGSGYTF. DNA for the CDR3: TGTGCCAGCAGTGAATACGTCTCAGGGTCGGGCTACACCTTC.

This clone was detected a few times. The chain carries TRBV12-3 or TRBV12-4 and TRBJ2-2, with D possibly matching TRBD2 (6 bases). The CDR3 spans 13 residues. The germline V and J ends were trimmed by 6 bases and 6 bases, with 11 bases remaining between them. This chain's CDR3 is CASRKTSAGELFF. The CDR3 region has the DNA TGTGCCAGCAGAAAGACTAGTGCCGGGGAGCTGTTTTTT.